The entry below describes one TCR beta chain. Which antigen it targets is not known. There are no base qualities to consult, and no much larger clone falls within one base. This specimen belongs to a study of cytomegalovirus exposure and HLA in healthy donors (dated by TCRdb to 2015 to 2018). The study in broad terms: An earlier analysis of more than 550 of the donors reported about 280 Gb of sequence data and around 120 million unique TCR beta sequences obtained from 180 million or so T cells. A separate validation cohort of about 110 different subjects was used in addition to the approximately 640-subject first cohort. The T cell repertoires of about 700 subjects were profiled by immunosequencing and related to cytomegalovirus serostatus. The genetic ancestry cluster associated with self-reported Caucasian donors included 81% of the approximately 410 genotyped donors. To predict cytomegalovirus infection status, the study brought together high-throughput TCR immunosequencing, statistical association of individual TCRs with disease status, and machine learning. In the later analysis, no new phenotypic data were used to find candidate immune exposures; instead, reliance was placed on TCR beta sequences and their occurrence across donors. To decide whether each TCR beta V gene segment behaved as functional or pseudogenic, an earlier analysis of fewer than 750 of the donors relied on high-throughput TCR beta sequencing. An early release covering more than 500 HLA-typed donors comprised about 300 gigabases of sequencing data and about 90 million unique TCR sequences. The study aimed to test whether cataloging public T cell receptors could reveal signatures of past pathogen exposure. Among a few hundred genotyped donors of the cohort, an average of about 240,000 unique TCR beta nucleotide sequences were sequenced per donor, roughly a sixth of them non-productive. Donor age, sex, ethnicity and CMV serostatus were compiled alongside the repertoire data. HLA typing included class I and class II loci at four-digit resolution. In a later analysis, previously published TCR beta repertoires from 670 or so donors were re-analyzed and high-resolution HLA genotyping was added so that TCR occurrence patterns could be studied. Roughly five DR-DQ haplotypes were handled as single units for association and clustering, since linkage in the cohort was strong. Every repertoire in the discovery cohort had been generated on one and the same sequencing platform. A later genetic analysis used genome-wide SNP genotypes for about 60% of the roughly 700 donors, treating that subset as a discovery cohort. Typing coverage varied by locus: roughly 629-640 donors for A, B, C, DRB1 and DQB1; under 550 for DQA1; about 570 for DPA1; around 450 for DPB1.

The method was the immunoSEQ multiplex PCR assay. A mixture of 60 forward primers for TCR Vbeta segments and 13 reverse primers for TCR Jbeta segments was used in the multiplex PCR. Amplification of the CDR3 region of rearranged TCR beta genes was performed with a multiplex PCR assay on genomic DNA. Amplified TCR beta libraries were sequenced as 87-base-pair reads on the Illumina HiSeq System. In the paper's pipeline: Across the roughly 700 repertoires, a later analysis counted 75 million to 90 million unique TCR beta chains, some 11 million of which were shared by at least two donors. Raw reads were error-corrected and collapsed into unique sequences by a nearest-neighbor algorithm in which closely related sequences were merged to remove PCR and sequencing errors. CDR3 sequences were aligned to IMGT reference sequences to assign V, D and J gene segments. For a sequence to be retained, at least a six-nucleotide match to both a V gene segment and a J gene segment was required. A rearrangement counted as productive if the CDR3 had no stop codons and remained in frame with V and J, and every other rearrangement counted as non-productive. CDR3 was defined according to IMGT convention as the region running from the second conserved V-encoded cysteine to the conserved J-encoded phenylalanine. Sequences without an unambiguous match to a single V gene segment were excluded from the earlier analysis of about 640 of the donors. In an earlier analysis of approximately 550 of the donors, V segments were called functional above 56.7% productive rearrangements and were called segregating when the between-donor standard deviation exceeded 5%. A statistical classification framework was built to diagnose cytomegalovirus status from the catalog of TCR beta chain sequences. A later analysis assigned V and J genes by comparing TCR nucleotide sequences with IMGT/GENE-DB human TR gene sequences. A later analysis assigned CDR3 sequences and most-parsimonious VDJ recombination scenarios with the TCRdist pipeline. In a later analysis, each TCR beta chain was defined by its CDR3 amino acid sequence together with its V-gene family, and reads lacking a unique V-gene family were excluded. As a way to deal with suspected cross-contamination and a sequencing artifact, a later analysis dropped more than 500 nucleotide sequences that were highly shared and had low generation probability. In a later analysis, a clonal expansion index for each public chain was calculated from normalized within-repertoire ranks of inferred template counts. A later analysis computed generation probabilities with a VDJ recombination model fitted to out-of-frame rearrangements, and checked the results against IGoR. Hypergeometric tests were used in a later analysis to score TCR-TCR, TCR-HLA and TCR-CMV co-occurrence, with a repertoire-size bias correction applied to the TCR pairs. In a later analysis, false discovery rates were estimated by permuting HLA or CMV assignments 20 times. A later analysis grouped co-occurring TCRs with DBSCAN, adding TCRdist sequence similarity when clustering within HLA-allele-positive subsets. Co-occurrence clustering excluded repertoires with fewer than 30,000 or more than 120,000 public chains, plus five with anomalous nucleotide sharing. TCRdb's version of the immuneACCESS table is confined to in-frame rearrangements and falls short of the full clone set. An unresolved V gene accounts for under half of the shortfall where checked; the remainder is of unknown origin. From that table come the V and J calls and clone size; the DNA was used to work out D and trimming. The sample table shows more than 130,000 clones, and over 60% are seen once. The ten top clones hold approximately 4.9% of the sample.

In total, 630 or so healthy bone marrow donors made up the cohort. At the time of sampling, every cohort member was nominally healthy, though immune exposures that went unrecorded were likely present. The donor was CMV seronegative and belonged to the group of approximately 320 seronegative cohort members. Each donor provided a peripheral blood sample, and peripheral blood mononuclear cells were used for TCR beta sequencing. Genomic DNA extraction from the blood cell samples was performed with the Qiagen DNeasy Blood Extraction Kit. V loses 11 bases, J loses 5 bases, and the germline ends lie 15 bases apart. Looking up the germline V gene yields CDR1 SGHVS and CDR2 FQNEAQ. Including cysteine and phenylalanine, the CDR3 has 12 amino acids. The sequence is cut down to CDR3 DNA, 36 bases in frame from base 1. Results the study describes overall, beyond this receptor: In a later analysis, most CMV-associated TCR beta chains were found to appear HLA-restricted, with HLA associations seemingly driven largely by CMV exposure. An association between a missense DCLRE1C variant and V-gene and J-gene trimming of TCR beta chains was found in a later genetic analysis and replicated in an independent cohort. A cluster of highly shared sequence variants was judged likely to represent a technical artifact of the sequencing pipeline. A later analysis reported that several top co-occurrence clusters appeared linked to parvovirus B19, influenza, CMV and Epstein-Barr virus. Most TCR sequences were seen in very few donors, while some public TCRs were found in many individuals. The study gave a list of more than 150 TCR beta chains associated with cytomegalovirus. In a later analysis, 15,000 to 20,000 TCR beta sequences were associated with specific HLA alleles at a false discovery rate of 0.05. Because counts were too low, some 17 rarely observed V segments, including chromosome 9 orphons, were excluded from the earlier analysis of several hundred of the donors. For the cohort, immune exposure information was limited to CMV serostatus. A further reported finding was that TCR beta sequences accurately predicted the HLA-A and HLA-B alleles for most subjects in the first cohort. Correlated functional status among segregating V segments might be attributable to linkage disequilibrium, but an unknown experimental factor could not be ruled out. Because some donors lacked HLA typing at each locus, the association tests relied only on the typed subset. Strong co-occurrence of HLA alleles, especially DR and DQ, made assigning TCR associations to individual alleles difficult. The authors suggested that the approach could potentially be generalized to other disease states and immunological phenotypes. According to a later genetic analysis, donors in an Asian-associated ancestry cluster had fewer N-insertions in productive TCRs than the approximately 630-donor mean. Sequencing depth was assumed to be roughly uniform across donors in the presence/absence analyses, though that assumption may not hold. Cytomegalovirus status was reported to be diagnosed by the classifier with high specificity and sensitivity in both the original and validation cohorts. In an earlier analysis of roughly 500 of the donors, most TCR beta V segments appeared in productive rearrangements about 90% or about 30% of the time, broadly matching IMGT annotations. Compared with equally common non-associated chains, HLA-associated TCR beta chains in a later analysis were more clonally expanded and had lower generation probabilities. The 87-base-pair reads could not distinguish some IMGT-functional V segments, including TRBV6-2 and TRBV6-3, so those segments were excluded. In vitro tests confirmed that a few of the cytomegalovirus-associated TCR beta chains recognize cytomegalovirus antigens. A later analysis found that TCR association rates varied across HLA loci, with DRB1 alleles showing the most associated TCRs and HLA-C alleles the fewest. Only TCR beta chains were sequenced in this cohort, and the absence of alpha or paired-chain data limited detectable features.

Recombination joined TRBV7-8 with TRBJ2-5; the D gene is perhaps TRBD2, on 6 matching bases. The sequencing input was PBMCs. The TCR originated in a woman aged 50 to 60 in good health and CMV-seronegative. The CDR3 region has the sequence CASFRGGETQYF. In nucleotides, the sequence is TGTGCCTCCTTTCGCGGAGGGGAGACCCAGTACTTC.